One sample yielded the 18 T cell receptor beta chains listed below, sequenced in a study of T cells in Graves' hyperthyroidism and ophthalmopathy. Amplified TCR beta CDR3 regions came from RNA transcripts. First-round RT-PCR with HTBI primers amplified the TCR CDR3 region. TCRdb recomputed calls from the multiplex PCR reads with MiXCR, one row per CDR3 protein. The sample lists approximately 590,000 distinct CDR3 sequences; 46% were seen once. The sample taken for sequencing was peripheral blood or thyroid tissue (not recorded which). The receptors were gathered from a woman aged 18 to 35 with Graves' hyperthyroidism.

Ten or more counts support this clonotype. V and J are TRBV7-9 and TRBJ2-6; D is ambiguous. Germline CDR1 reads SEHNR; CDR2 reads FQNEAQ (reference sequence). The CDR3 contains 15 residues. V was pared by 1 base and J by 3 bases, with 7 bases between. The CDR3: CASSLEGFGANVLTF. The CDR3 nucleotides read TGTGCCAGCAGCTTAGAAGGGTTTGGGGCCAACGTCCTGACTTTC.

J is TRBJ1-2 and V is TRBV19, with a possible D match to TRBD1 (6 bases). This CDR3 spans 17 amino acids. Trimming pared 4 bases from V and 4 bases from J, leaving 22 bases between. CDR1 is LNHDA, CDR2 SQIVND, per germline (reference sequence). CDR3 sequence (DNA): TGTGCCAGTAGTAACGAGAGGGGGGGGGGACGGAGCTATGGCTACACCTTC. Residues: CASSNERGGGRSYGYTF.

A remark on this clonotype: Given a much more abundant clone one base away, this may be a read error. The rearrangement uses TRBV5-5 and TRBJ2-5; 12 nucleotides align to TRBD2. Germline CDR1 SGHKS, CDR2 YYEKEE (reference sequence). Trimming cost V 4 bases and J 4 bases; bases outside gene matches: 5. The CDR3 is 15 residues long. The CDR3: CASSTTSGGGETQYF. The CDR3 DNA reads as TGTGCCAGCAGCACGACTAGCGGGGGTGGAGAGACCCAGTACTTC.

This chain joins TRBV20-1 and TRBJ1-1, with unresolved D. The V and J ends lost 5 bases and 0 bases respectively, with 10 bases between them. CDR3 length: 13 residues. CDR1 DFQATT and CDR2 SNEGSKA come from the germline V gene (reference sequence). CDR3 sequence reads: CSAVRRMNTEAFF. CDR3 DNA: TGCAGTGCTGTCCGAAGGATGAACACTGAAGCTTTCTTT.

CDR3 sequence: CSVDQETQYF. As DNA, the CDR3 is TGCAGCGTGGACCAAGAGACCCAGTACTTC. The chain is built from TRBV29-1 and TRBJ2-5, with D uncertain. V was trimmed by 6 bases and J by 0 bases, leaving 2 bases between them. The CDR3 runs to 10 residues. Germline assignment: CDR1 SQVTM and CDR2 ANQGSEA.

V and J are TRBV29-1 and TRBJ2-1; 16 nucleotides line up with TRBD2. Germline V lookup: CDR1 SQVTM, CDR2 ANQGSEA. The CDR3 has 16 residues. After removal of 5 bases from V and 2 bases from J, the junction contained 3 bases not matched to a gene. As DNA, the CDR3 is TGCAGCGTTAAGGGGACTAGCGGGAGGGCCTACAATGAGCAGTTCTTC. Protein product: CSVKGTSGRAYNEQFF.

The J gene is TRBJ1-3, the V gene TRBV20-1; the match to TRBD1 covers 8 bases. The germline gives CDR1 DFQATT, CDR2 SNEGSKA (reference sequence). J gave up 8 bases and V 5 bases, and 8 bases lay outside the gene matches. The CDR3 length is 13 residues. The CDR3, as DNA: TGCAGTGCTCAGACAGGGGCCGATCACACCATATATTTT. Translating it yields CSAQTGADHTIYF.

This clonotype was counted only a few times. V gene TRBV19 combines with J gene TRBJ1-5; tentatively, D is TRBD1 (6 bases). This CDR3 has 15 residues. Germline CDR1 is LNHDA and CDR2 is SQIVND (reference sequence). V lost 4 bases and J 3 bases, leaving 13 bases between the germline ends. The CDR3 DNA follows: TGTGCCAGTAGTAGGGGGGCAGGGTTCAATCAGCCCCAGCATTTT. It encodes CASSRGAGFNQPQHF.

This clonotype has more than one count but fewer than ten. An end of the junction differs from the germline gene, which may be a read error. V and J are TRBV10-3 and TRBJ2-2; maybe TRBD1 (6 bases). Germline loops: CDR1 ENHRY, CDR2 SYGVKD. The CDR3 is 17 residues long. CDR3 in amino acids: CASSQVWGRGNTGELFF. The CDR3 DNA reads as TGCGCCAGCAGCCAAGTTTGGGGCAGGGGGAACACCGGGGAGCTGTTTTTT.

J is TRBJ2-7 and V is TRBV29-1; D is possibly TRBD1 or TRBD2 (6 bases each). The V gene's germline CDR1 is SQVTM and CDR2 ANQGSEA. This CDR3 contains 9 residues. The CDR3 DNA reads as TGCAGTGGAGGGGGCGAGCAGTACTTC. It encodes CSGGGEQYF.

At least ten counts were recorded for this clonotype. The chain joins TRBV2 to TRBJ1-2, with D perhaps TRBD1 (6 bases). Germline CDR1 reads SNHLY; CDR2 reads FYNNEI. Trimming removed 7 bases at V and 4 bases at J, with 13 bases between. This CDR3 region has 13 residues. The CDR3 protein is CASKPGDGYGYTF. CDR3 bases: TGTGCCAGCAAACCAGGGGACGGCTATGGCTACACCTTC.

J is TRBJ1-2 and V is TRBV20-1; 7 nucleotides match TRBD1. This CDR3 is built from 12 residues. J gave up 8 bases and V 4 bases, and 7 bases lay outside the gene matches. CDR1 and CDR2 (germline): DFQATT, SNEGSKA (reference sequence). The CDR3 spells CSATVTGVGYTF. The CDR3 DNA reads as TGCAGTGCTACAGTCACAGGGGTCGGCTACACCTTC.

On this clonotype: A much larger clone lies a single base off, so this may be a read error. CDR3 region: CASGSGTAGEQYF. CDR3 sequence (DNA): TGTGCCAGCGGCTCCGGGACCGCGGGCGAGCAGTACTTC. The V call is TRBV9, the J call TRBJ2-7; tentatively, D is TRBD1 or TRBD2 (5 bases each). Germline CDR1 reads SGDLS; CDR2 reads YYNGEE. The CDR3 consists of 13 residues. The germline V and J ends were trimmed by 7 bases and 6 bases, with 17 bases remaining between them.

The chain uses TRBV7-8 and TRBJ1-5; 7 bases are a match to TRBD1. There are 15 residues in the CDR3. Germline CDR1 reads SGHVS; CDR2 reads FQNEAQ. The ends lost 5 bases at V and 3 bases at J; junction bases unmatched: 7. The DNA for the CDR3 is TGTGCCAGCAGCCCCCGGACAGGCCACAATCAGCCCCAGCATTTT. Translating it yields CASSPRTGHNQPQHF.

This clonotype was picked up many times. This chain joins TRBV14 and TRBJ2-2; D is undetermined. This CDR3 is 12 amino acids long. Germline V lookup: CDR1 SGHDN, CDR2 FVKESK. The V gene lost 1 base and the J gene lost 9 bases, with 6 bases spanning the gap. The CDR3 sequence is CASSQGARELFF. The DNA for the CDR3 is TGTGCCAGCAGCCAAGGGGCGAGGGAGCTGTTTTTT.

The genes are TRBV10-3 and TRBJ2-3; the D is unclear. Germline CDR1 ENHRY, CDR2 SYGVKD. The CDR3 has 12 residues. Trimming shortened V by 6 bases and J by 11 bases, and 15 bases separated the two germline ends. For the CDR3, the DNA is TGTGCCATCAGGAGACCCCTTGGGGAGCAGTATTTT. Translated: CAIRRPLGEQYF.

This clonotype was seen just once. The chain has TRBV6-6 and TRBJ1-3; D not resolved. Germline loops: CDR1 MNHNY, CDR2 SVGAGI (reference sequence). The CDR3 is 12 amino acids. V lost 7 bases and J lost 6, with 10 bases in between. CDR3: CASTDLENTIYF. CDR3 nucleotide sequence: TGTGCCAGCACGGACTTGGAAAACACCATATATTTT.

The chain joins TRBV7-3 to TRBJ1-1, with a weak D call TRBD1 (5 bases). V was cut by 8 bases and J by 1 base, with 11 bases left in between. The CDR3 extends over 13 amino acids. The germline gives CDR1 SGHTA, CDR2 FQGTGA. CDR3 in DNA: TGTGCCAGCCACAGAGGGACGAACACTGAAGCTTTCTTT. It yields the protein CASHRGTNTEAFF. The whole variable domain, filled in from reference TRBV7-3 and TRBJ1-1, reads GAGVSQTPSNKVTEKGKYVELRCDPISGHTALYWYRQSLGQGPEFLIYFQGTGAADDSGLPNDRFFAVRPEGSVSTLKIQRTERGDSAVYLCASHRGTNTEAFFGQGTRLTVV.